Below, 32 T cell receptor beta chains from the same sample are listed, as sequenced in a study of beta chain features in type 1 diabetes (dated by TCRdb to 2017 to 2018). Library method: the immunoSEQ multiplex PCR assay. All of the isolated RNA was reverse transcribed with the High Capacity cDNA Reverse Transcription Kit, so expressed TCRB transcripts were sequenced. In TCRdb, the immuneACCESS table is reduced to in-frame sequences with V and J assigned. These tables do not hold every clone; where another copy was compared, an unresolved V gene accounts for under half, and the others remain unexplained. The sample table records around 350,000 clones; roughly 12% of these occur just once. The ten largest make up around 0.015% of the sample. Sample: naive CD4+ T cells from blood. The cell subset or site label here, explained by the study, means: true naive CD4+ T cells. These receptors all come from a man aged 18 to 30 in good health.

This clone was detected only a few times. The chain carries TRBV7-2 and TRBJ2-2, with D perhaps TRBD1 (6 bases). CDR1 and CDR2 (germline): SGHTA, FQGNSA. This CDR3 spans 15 amino acids. The V end lost 10 bases, the J end lost 0 bases, and 15 bases lay between the germline ends. As DNA, the CDR3 is TGTGCCACCACTGAGACAGGCGCGAACACCGGGGAGCTGTTTTTT. This codes for CATTETGANTGELFF.

This clone has a handful of counts. The chain links TRBV27 to TRBJ2-3; no definite D call. This CDR3 is 11 amino acids long. The germline CDR1 and CDR2 sequences are MNHEY and SMNVEV (reference sequence). Trimming removed 4 bases from V and 5 bases from J, with 4 bases in between. The CDR3 region is CASSSGDTQYF. The CDR3 coding sequence is TGTGCCAGCAGTTCGGGAGATACGCAGTATTTT.

The J gene is TRBJ2-7, the V gene TRBV10-3; D is perhaps TRBD1 (6 bases). The V end was cut by 0 bases, the J end by 3 bases, with 21 bases between. This CDR3 contains 18 residues. CDR1 and CDR2 (germline): ENHRY, SYGVKD. CDR3 DNA: TGTGCCATCAGTGAGTCGGGCGGCCTAACAGGGAAGGACTACGAGCAGTACTTC. Translating gives CAISESGGLTGKDYEQYF.

This clone was counted only a few times. This chain uses TRBV18 with TRBJ1-1; unclear D gene. This CDR3 has 15 amino acids. CDR1 is KGHSH and CDR2 is LQKENI in the germline V gene. Trimming shortened V by 3 bases and J by 6 bases, and 17 bases separated the two germline ends. The CDR3 protein is CASSPRETQQSEAFF. The CDR3 nucleotides read TGTGCCAGCTCACCTCGGGAGACCCAACAGTCTGAAGCTTTCTTT.

J is TRBJ2-7 and V is TRBV28, with D tentatively TRBD1 (8 bases). Looked up from germline, CDR1 is MDHEN and CDR2 is SYDVKM. V was trimmed by 4 bases and J by 4 bases, leaving 17 bases between them. This CDR3 is 15 amino acids long. The CDR3 is CASSSHRGGLYEQYF. CDR3 sequence (DNA): TGTGCCAGCAGTTCCCACAGGGGGGGACTTTACGAGCAGTACTTC.

This clone was picked up a small number of times. The chain is built from TRBV29-1 and TRBJ2-3; 11 bases line up with TRBD2. The CDR3 contains 14 residues. In germline, CDR1 is SQVTM, CDR2 ANQGSEA. The junction had 9 bases not matched to a gene; V was cut back by 7 bases and J by 6 bases. The CDR3: CSESSGGGFDTQYF. The DNA for the CDR3 is TGCAGCGAAAGTAGCGGGGGGGGCTTTGATACGCAGTATTTT.

This clone showed up just a few times. The chain joins TRBV29-1 to TRBJ1-1; D is undetermined. Germline V gives CDR1 SQVTM, CDR2 ANQGSEA. The V end was cut by 4 bases, the J end by 3 bases, with 12 bases between. The CDR3 contains 13 residues. This CDR3 is CSVAIPSDTEAFF. The CDR3 DNA reads TGCAGCGTTGCAATACCATCGGACACTGAAGCTTTCTTT.

The chain links TRBV7-9 to TRBJ2-7; 9 bases fit TRBD2. The CDR3 covers 15 residues. V was clipped by 5 bases and J by 0 bases; unmatched bases: 5. Germline CDR1 and CDR2: SEHNR and FQNEAQ (reference sequence). CDR3 amino acids: CASSTTSGYSYEQYF. CDR3 nucleotides: TGTGCCAGCAGCACAACTAGCGGGTACTCCTACGAGCAGTACTTC.

The sample holds a few counts of this clone. The chain couples TRBV27 to TRBJ1-5; D is unresolved. V lost 3 bases to trimming and J lost 4 bases, with 7 bases between them. The CDR3 contains 13 residues. Germline V gene data show CDR1 as MNHEY and CDR2 as SMNVEV (reference sequence). The CDR3 DNA sequence: TGTGCCAGCAGTTTGAAAGAGAATCAGCCCCAGCATTTT. Protein: CASSLKENQPQHF.

This clone appeared once. V usage is TRBV7-3 and J usage is TRBJ2-1; 8 bases fit TRBD2. This CDR3 is built from 15 residues. From germline, CDR1 is SGHTA and CDR2 FQGTGA. J gave up 2 bases and V 5 bases, and 5 bases lay outside the gene matches. In nucleotides, the CDR3 is TGTGCCAGCAGCCCCGGGAGGGCCCCCTACAATGAGCAGTTCTTC. Its protein is CASSPGRAPYNEQFF.

J is TRBJ2-2 and V is TRBV27; D ambiguous. From germline, CDR1 is MNHEY and CDR2 SMNVEV (reference sequence). CDR3 size: 16 residues. V lost 0 bases and J lost 1, with 9 bases in between. The CDR3 nucleotides are TGTGCCAGCAGTTTATCCGGCGGTAAGAACACCGGGGAGCTGTTTTTT. Amino acids: CASSLSGGKNTGELFF.

This clone was seen a handful of times. The gene calls are TRBV5-1 and TRBJ2-7; D not resolved. The V end was cut by 0 bases, the J end by 2 bases, with 9 bases between. Germline CDR1 is SGHRS and CDR2 is YFSETQ. This CDR3 spans 14 amino acids. In nucleotides, the CDR3 is TGCGCCAGCAGCTTGGACTCGTCTCCCTACGAGCAGTACTTC. Its protein is CASSLDSSPYEQYF.

V is TRBV9 and J is TRBJ2-2; 8 bases agree with TRBD2. The CDR3 spans 15 residues. J gave up 4 bases and V 0 bases, and 2 bases lay outside the gene matches. Germline V gene sequence: CDR1 SGDLS, CDR2 YYNGEE. This chain's CDR3 is CASSVEAGVTGELFF. The CDR3 DNA reads as TGTGCCAGCAGCGTAGAAGCGGGAGTCACCGGGGAGCTGTTTTTT.

This clone has a handful of counts. The rearrangement joins TRBV4-1 to TRBJ2-3, with 7 bases aligning to TRBD2. CDR1 is MGHRA and CDR2 is YSYEKL in the germline V gene. CDR3 length equals 15 residues. After removal of 1 base from V and 0 bases from J, the junction contained 1 base not matched to a gene. CDR3: CASSQVAGSTDTQYF. In nucleotides, the CDR3 is TGCGCCAGCAGCCAAGTAGCGGGTAGCACAGATACGCAGTATTTT.

The V gene is TRBV6-6, the J gene TRBJ2-7, with D perhaps TRBD1 (6 bases). Germline assignment: CDR1 MNHNY and CDR2 SVGAGI (reference sequence). The CDR3 sequence is 14 residues long. Trimming stripped 4 bases from V and 4 bases from J, with 14 bases between. The CDR3 protein is CASSSQGKPYEQYF. The CDR3, as DNA: TGTGCCAGCAGTTCCCAGGGGAAACCATACGAGCAGTACTTC.

This chain's CDR3 is CASTTKGIAGTYEQYF. The CDR3 coding sequence is TGCGCCAGCACCACCAAGGGAATAGCGGGGACCTACGAGCAGTACTTC. The chain couples TRBV23-1 to TRBJ2-7; TRBD2 matches 8 bases. TRBV23-1 is an ORF, with its function uncertain. This CDR3 region has 16 residues. The V segment lost 7 bases and the J segment 2 bases; nucleotides outside the gene matches: 13.

This clone came up a few times. This sequence joins TRBV7-9 and TRBJ2-3; 7 nucleotides align to TRBD1. The CDR3 extends over 14 amino acids. Germline trimming cut 4 bases from V and 4 bases from J; bases unmatched to any gene: 5. CDR1 SEHNR and CDR2 FQNEAQ come from the germline V gene (reference sequence). CDR3 in amino acids: CASSSEQGPDTQYF. The CDR3 coding sequence is TGTGCCAGCAGCTCAGAACAGGGGCCAGATACGCAGTATTTT. The variable domain in full, completed from reference TRBV7-9 and TRBJ2-3, reads DTGVSQNPRHKITKRGQNVTFRCDPISEHNRLYWYRQTLGQGPEFLTYFQNEAQLEKSRLLSDRFSAERPKGSFSTLEIQRTEQGDSAMYLCASSSEQGPDTQYFGPGTRLTVL.

The chain has TRBV19 and TRBJ1-1, with a tentative D call TRBD1 (6 bases). This CDR3 is built from 14 residues. With 4 bases removed from V and 3 bases from J, the gap between germline ends came to 12 bases. Looked up from germline, CDR1 is LNHDA and CDR2 is SQIVND (reference sequence). The CDR3 DNA reads as TGTGCCAGTAGTACCGAAACAGGGTACACTGAAGCTTTCTTT. This codes for CASSTETGYTEAFF.

This clone occurred many times. This chain connects TRBV29-1 to TRBJ2-2; D gene uncertain. This CDR3 comprises 12 residues. V lost 4 bases to trimming and J lost 1 base, with 4 bases between them. Germline V gives CDR1 SQVTM, CDR2 ANQGSEA. The CDR3 is CSVGGNTGELFF. As DNA, the CDR3 is TGCAGCGTTGGAGGGAACACCGGGGAGCTGTTTTTT.

This chain links TRBV7-2 with TRBJ1-5; unclear D gene. From germline, CDR1 is SGHTA and CDR2 FQGNSA. The CDR3 is made up of 14 amino acids. Trimming pared 5 bases from V and 1 base from J, leaving 9 bases between. CDR3 nucleotide sequence: TGTGCCAGCAGCCCGGGTAGGAGCAATCAGCCCCAGCATTTT. Protein: CASSPGRSNQPQHF.

This chain links TRBV7-2 with TRBJ2-1, with 8 bases lining up with TRBD2. This CDR3 has 15 residues. Germline V gives CDR1 SGHTA, CDR2 FQGNSA. V lost 6 bases, J lost 6 bases, and 10 bases stayed unmatched. The CDR3 DNA reads TGTGCCAGCAGTTATGGTGACGGGGGGGCCAATGAGCAGTTCTTC. The encoded protein is CASSYGDGGANEQFF.

This clone was recorded a few times. The CDR3 sequence is CASSRAVVEGQYF. The CDR3 region has the DNA TGTGCCAGCAGTAGGGCAGTGGTCGAGGGGCAGTACTTC. This rearrangement joins TRBV7-9 to TRBJ2-7; D possibly corresponds to TRBD2 (5 bases). CDR3 length: 13 residues. Germline V gene lookup returns CDR1 SEHNR and CDR2 FQNEAQ (reference sequence). Trimming shortened V by 6 bases and J by 9 bases, and 18 bases separated the two germline ends. Supplemented by reference TRBV7-9 and TRBJ2-7, the full variable domain reads DTGVSQNPRHKITKRGQNVTFRCDPISEHNRLYWYRQTLGQGPEFLTYFQNEAQLEKSRLLSDRFSAERPKGSFSTLEIQRTEQGDSAMYLCASSRAVVEGQYFGPGTRLTVT.

This clone showed up just a few times. The rearrangement joins TRBV30 to TRBJ2-5; D is ambiguous. V was clipped by 4 bases and J by 2 bases, with 14 bases between them. This CDR3 has 14 amino acids. Germline CDR1 is GTSNPN and CDR2 is SVGIG (reference sequence). In DNA, the CDR3 is TGTGCCTGGAAGCCCCTCGGCGGTCAAGAGACCCAGTACTTC. As protein: CAWKPLGGQETQYF.

The rearrangement links TRBV15 to TRBJ1-3, with TRBD1 identical over 9 bases. V shed 1 base and J 1 base; nucleotides not matched to a gene: 8. Germline assignment: CDR1 LNHNV and CDR2 YYDKDF (reference sequence). The CDR3 runs 18 residues. For the CDR3, the DNA is TGTGCCACCAGCAGAGGGACAGGGGTCGGCTTATCTGGAAACACCATATATTTT. It yields the protein CATSRGTGVGLSGNTIYF.

This clone appeared a few times. V gene TRBV7-9 combines with J gene TRBJ1-1; D ambiguous. V dropped 0 bases and J dropped 5 bases, with 16 bases sitting between them. From germline, CDR1 is SEHNR and CDR2 FQNEAQ (reference sequence). The CDR3 has 16 residues. The chain's CDR3 is CASSLADSGVGTEAFF. The DNA of the CDR3 is TGTGCCAGCAGCTTAGCGGATTCGGGAGTTGGGACTGAAGCTTTCTTT.

This chain uses TRBV15 with TRBJ2-7, with 11 bases matching TRBD1. Trimming took 0 bases from V and 3 from J; bases not matched to a gene: 4. The germline gives CDR1 LNHNV, CDR2 YYDKDF (reference sequence). The CDR3 runs to 16 residues. CDR3 residues: CATSREPGQGGYEQYF. The CDR3 coding sequence is TGTGCCACCAGCAGAGAGCCGGGACAGGGGGGCTACGAGCAGTACTTC.

This clone was counted only a few times. The rearrangement links TRBV7-2 to TRBJ2-3; TRBD2 agrees at 13 bases. CDR1 and CDR2 (germline): SGHTA, FQGNSA. With 5 bases clipped from V and 2 bases from J, the junction kept 7 bases outside the gene matches. This CDR3 is built from 17 residues. CDR3 residues: CASSPRTSGGPTDTQYF. The CDR3 bases are TGTGCCAGCAGCCCTCGGACTAGCGGGGGACCCACAGATACGCAGTATTTT.

DNA for the CDR3: TGTGCCAGCAGCTATAGCGGGGGGCCCAATGAGCAGTTCTTC. Its protein product is CASSYSGGPNEQFF. The chain combines TRBV25-1 with TRBJ2-1; 10 bases map to TRBD2. The CDR3 totals 14 residues. Germline loops: CDR1 MGHDK, CDR2 SYGVNS. The J segment lost 6 bases and the V segment lost 6 bases, leaving 5 bases of the junction unmatched.

The chain recombines TRBV6-5 with TRBJ1-3; 8 bases fit TRBD1. With V trimmed by 2 bases and J by 3 bases, 3 bases remained unmatched. CDR3 length equals 15 residues. The germline gives CDR1 MNHEY, CDR2 SVGAGI. In DNA, the CDR3 is TGTGCCAGCAGTTACCAGGGGGCTTATGGAAACACCATATATTTT. Its protein product is CASSYQGAYGNTIYF.

The V and J genes are TRBV5-1 and TRBJ2-2; a weak D match, TRBD1 (6 bases). V lost 4 bases and J lost 4, with 11 bases in between. CDR1 is SGHRS, CDR2 YFSETQ, per germline. The CDR3 runs to 14 residues. CDR3 coding DNA: TGCGCCAGCAGCCGGGCAGGGGTCACCGGGGAGCTGTTTTTT. It is translated as CASSRAGVTGELFF.

The chain combines TRBV7-3 with TRBJ1-2; D is undetermined. Trimming cost V 3 bases and J 0 bases, with 14 bases left between them. The CDR3 has 16 amino acids. The germline CDR1 and CDR2 sequences are SGHTA and FQGTGA. The CDR3 nucleotides read TGTGCCAGCAGCTTGAACGGCGGCAGCTCTAACTATGGCTACACCTTC. Translating it yields CASSLNGGSSNYGYTF.

The chain employs TRBV4-3 and TRBJ1-4; TRBD1 matches 10 bases. The CDR3 runs to 15 residues. Germline trimming cut 2 bases from V and 6 bases from J; bases unmatched to any gene: 3. Germline lookup yields CDR1 LGHNA and CDR2 YSLEER. The CDR3 DNA follows: TGCGCCAGCAGCCAACCGGACAGGGGGTATGAAAAACTGTTTTTT. Protein: CASSQPDRGYEKLFF.